One and the same sample provided the 19 T cell receptor beta chains below, sequenced in a study of T cell repertoires and HLA-DP antigens. These receptors are not linked to any known antigen. The protocol was immunoSEQ multiplex PCR, while the TCRdb copy is restricted to in-frame clones and leaves out a portion. The sample has about 89,000 clones, roughly 86% seen once. The source material was CD4+ T cells from PBMCs. These receptors came from a man between 50 and 59 years old in good health and CMV-seronegative.

This clone appeared a single time. V is TRBV7-8 and J is TRBJ2-5, with 9 bases that match TRBD2. The CDR3 length is 18 residues. CDR1 SGHVS and CDR2 FQNEAQ come from the germline V gene. V dropped 1 base and J dropped 1; count of bases not matched to a gene: 10. The CDR3 loop reads CASSLGTISGGPQETQYF. The CDR3 region has the DNA TGTGCCAGCAGCTTAGGGACTATCAGCGGGGGGCCCCAAGAGACCCAGTACTTC.

This chain links TRBV5-8 with TRBJ2-2, with TRBD2 identical over 7 bases. The length of the CDR3 is 16 residues. The J segment lost 0 bases and the V segment lost 4 bases, leaving 6 bases of the junction unmatched. Germline CDR1 and CDR2: SGHTS and YDEGEE. Here the CDR3 reads CASSTGRSTNTGELFF. The DNA for the CDR3 is TGTGCCAGCAGCACCGGGAGGTCTACGAACACCGGGGAGCTGTTTTTT.

The chain uses TRBV9 and TRBJ2-7; the D is unclear. Germline-derived CDR1 and CDR2 are SGDLS and YYNGEE. The CDR3 covers 13 residues. V lost 3 bases and J lost 2, with 9 bases in between. The CDR3 DNA reads TGTGCCAGCAGCGCCCGGGCTCCCTACGAGCAGTACTTC. As protein: CASSARAPYEQYF.

CDR3 residues: CAWGTGVEKLFF. As DNA, the CDR3 is TGTGCCTGGGGGACAGGGGTTGAAAAACTGTTTTTT. The chain uses TRBV30 and TRBJ1-4; 10 bases match TRBD1. V lost 5 bases, J lost 7 bases, and 1 base stayed unmatched. The CDR3 has 12 residues. Germline V gene data show CDR1 as GTSNPN and CDR2 as SVGIG (reference sequence).

V and J are TRBV10-2 and TRBJ2-7; possible D gene TRBD1, 5 bases. The CDR3 extends over 13 amino acids. Trimming stripped 7 bases from V and 2 bases from J, with 12 bases between. Germline values: CDR1 WSHSY, CDR2 SAAADI. CDR3 residues: CASMQDITYEQYF. The DNA of the CDR3 is TGCGCCAGCATGCAGGACATAACCTACGAGCAGTACTTC.

Turning to this clone: A junction end diverges from the germline sequence, so it may reflect a read error. This chain links TRBV7-7 with TRBJ1-1; D uncertain. Germline values: CDR1 SSHAT, CDR2 FNYEAQ (reference sequence). This CDR3 is built from 13 residues. The CDR3 sequence is CASSLHGNTEAFF. The CDR3 bases are TGTGCTAGCAGCTTGCACGGGAACACTGAAGCTTTCTTT.

V and J are TRBV5-1 and TRBJ2-1, with 9 positions matching TRBD2. The CDR3 totals 14 residues. Losses at the gene ends were 0 bases for V and 8 bases for J; bases not matched to a gene: 3. Germline-derived CDR1 and CDR2 are SGHRS and YFSETQ. CDR3 loop: CASSLEIAGDEQFF. The CDR3 DNA follows: TGCGCCAGCAGCTTGGAGATAGCGGGAGATGAGCAGTTCTTC.

V usage is TRBV11-3 and J usage is TRBJ2-7, with D unresolved. CDR1 SGHNT and CDR2 YENEEA come from the germline V gene. The CDR3 length is 12 residues. Trimming left V 4 bases short and J 3 bases short, with 7 bases between. CDR3 region: CASSSRDYEQYF. CDR3 in DNA: TGTGCCAGCAGCTCCAGAGACTACGAGCAGTACTTC.

The chain links TRBV7-3 to TRBJ2-5; a weak D match, TRBD1 (6 bases). Germline V gene sequence: CDR1 SGHTA, CDR2 FQGTGA. The CDR3 loop spans 13 amino acids. V gave up 5 bases and J gave up 1 base, with 8 bases separating them. CDR3 sequence (DNA): TGTGCCAGCAGCCGGGACACCCAAGAGACCCAGTACTTC. Translated, it gives CASSRDTQETQYF. Together with reference TRBV7-3 and TRBJ2-5, the CDR3 gives the full variable domain: GAGVSQTPSNKVTEKGKYVELRCDPISGHTALYWYRQSLGQGPEFLIYFQGTGAADDSGLPNDRFFAVRPEGSVSTLKIQRTERGDSAVYLCASSRDTQETQYFGPGTRLLVL.

This rearrangement joins TRBV7-2 to TRBJ2-5; possibly TRBD1 for D (5 bases). Germline values: CDR1 SGHTA, CDR2 FQGNSA. Trimming removed 4 bases at V and 2 bases at J, with 11 bases between. There are 14 residues in the CDR3. CDR3 in amino acids: CASSSINRQETQYF. CDR3 coding DNA: TGTGCCAGCAGCTCCATTAACAGGCAAGAGACCCAGTACTTC.

The chain links TRBV7-9 to TRBJ1-1; 8 nucleotides line up with TRBD1. The CDR3 runs to 13 residues. CDR1 SEHNR and CDR2 FQNEAQ come from the germline V gene (reference sequence). With V trimmed by 5 bases and J by 4 bases, 3 bases remained unmatched. CDR3 in amino acids: CASSRQGITEAFF. In DNA, the CDR3 is TGTGCCAGCAGCAGACAGGGGATCACTGAAGCTTTCTTT. Using reference TRBV7-9 and TRBJ1-1 for the parts outside the CDR3, the full variable domain is DTGVSQNPRHKITKRGQNVTFRCDPISEHNRLYWYRQTLGQGPEFLTYFQNEAQLEKSRLLSDRFSAERPKGSFSTLEIQRTEQGDSAMYLCASSRQGITEAFFGQGTRLTVV.

V is TRBV6-1 and J is TRBJ2-5, with D possibly being TRBD1 or TRBD2 (6 bases each). Germline V gene sequence: CDR1 MNHNS, CDR2 SASEGT. V dropped 2 bases and J dropped 5 bases, with 12 bases sitting between them. The CDR3 has 14 amino acids. The CDR3: CASSEYGGQETQYF. CDR3 sequence (DNA): TGTGCCAGCAGTGAATATGGGGGGCAGGAGACCCAGTACTTC.

This clone is a singleton in its sample. V gene TRBV7-2 combines with J gene TRBJ1-5; D gene ambiguous. Germline assignment: CDR1 SGHTA and CDR2 FQGNSA. This CDR3 is 17 amino acids long. Trimming pared 6 bases from V and 2 bases from J, leaving 20 bases between. The DNA of the CDR3 is TGTGCCAGCAGTGCCGGGCCCCTCCGCGCTGGCAATCAGCCCCAGCATTTT. Amino acids: CASSAGPLRAGNQPQHF.

The chain combines TRBV4-1 with TRBJ2-7; D unclear. The CDR3 runs to 14 residues. Per the germline V gene, CDR1 is MGHRA and CDR2 is YSYEKL. The V and J ends lost 4 bases and 6 bases respectively, with 16 bases between them. CDR3 DNA: TGCGCCAGCAGCCCCCATGGGCTTGTTATCGAGCAGTACTTC. Protein product: CASSPHGLVIEQYF.

The genes are TRBV2 and TRBJ2-2, with D perhaps matching TRBD2 (5 bases). The germline CDR1 and CDR2 sequences are SNHLY and FYNNEI. The CDR3 has 15 residues. V lost 2 bases and J 1 base, leaving 8 bases between the germline ends. The CDR3 region is CASSEFRGNTGELFF. The CDR3 DNA sequence: TGTGCCAGCAGTGAATTTCGGGGGAACACCGGGGAGCTGTTTTTT.

The chain combines TRBV9 with TRBJ2-2, with 8 bases matching TRBD1. The length of the CDR3 is 16 residues. V shed 4 bases, J shed 4 bases, and the junction held 9 bases outside the gene matches. Germline V gene data show CDR1 as SGDLS and CDR2 as YYNGEE. CDR3 protein: CASSLDRGMGTGELFF. CDR3 nucleotides: TGTGCCAGCAGCTTAGACAGGGGAATGGGCACCGGGGAGCTGTTTTTT.

The chain links TRBV5-5 to TRBJ2-7; D is undetermined. The ends were cut back, 0 bases at V and 0 bases at J, with 7 bases in the middle. CDR1 is SGHKS, CDR2 YYEKEE, per germline (reference sequence). The CDR3 runs to 14 residues. The CDR3 is CASSLGAHSYEQYF. The CDR3, as DNA: TGTGCCAGCAGCTTGGGCGCCCACTCCTACGAGCAGTACTTC.

The chain has TRBV7-6 and TRBJ1-3; a possible D gene is TRBD1 (5 bases). Per germline, CDR1 SGHVS and CDR2 FNYEAQ. The CDR3 is 15 residues long. V lost 2 bases and J 1 base, leaving 9 bases between the germline ends. The CDR3 spells CASSLLWGSGNTIYF. The CDR3 coding sequence is TGTGCCAGCAGCTTACTCTGGGGGTCTGGAAACACCATATATTTT.

This clone was seen only once. The J gene is TRBJ1-4, the V gene TRBV6-5; a possible D gene is TRBD1 (5 bases). V was shortened by 2 bases and J by 8 bases, with 15 bases between the two germline ends. The CDR3 totals 15 residues. CDR1 is MNHEY and CDR2 is SVGAGI in the germline V gene. This chain's CDR3 is CASSYESGDREKLFF. CDR3 DNA: TGTGCCAGCAGTTACGAATCGGGGGATAGAGAAAAACTGTTTTTT.